One T cell receptor (beta chain) is described in this entry. Unique molecular identifiers were used in preparing the TCRbeta library. Each CDR3 protein gets one entry after TCRdb re-called the PCR reads with MiXCR. This table holds about 610,000 distinct CDR3 sequences, under 12% found once. These data come from a study of T-cell reconstitution after alpha-beta-depleted transplantation in children. The sequence derives from a human donor who donated a stem cell graft to a child with acute myeloid leukemia. The specimen comprised PBMCs from the stem cell graft donor, sampled from the stem cell graft.

Here the CDR3 DNA reads TGCAGTGCTAGCGAACCGGGCACAGCTAACTATGGCTACACCTTC. As protein: CSASEPGTANYGYTF. J is TRBJ1-2 and V is TRBV20-1; D is unresolved. Germline values: CDR1 DFQATT, CDR2 SNEGSKA (reference sequence). Trimming removed 3 bases at V and 0 bases at J, with 14 bases between. The CDR3 sequence is 15 residues long.